These 7 T cell receptor beta chains were all obtained from the same sample, sequenced in a study of T cell responses to AZD1222 COVID-19 vaccine. Profiled with immunoSEQ multiplex PCR; TCRdb holds only in-frame clones, not every one. The data contain some 150,000 clones, about nine tenths of them singletons. Here the sequenced sample was peripheral blood, taken 28 days after the second AZD1222 dose. Receptor source: an adult who received the AZD1222 COVID-19 vaccine.

This chain uses TRBV7-9 with TRBJ1-2; 7 bases align to TRBD1. Trimming removed 1 base from V and 5 bases from J; junction bases left unmatched: 4. The CDR3 covers 14 residues. Germline V gene sequence: CDR1 SEHNR, CDR2 FQNEAQ (reference sequence). CDR3 residues: CASSLGQGPYGYTF. CDR3 nucleotide sequence: TGTGCCAGCAGCTTAGGACAGGGACCTTATGGCTACACCTTC.

The chain carries TRBV7-3 and TRBJ2-2, with TRBD2 identical over 7 bases. The trim removed 1 base at V and 7 bases at J, leaving 15 bases unmatched. The length of the CDR3 is 18 residues. Germline CDR1 and CDR2: SGHTA and FQGTGA. The CDR3 DNA reads as TGTGCCAGCAGCTTAAGGTCTAGCGGAGGGACCACCCTCGGGGAGCTGTTTTTT. It encodes CASSLRSSGGTTLGELFF.

The chain uses TRBV4-2 and TRBJ2-1, with 7 bases that match TRBD2. The CDR3 covers 18 residues. After removal of 0 bases from V and 2 bases from J, the junction contained 10 bases not matched to a gene. Germline lookup yields CDR1 LGHNA and CDR2 YNFKEQ. The CDR3 reads CASSQDSVWEGPYNEQFF. As DNA, the CDR3 is TGTGCCAGCAGCCAAGATAGTGTGTGGGAGGGCCCCTACAATGAGCAGTTCTTC.

The rearrangement uses TRBV27 and TRBJ2-1; 13 bases fit TRBD2. V dropped 5 bases and J dropped 4; count of bases not matched to a gene: 8. CDR3 size: 17 residues. In germline, CDR1 is MNHEY, CDR2 SMNVEV (reference sequence). The CDR3 sequence: CASSPRLAGGPYNEQFF. The CDR3 coding sequence is TGTGCCAGCAGTCCTAGACTAGCGGGAGGCCCTTACAATGAGCAGTTCTTC.

This chain connects TRBV19 to TRBJ1-5, with D uncertain. Trimming took 4 bases from V and 4 from J, leaving 8 bases between them. Germline values: CDR1 LNHDA, CDR2 SQIVND (reference sequence). This CDR3 has 13 residues. The CDR3 nucleotides are TGTGCCAGTAGTACTTTGGGGAATCAGCCCCAGCATTTT. Its translation: CASSTLGNQPQHF. Full variable domain (remainder filled in from reference TRBV19 and TRBJ1-5): DGGITQSPKYLFRKEGQNVTLSCEQNLNHDAMYWYRQDPGQGLRLIYYSQIVNDFQKGDIAEGYSVSREKKESFPLTVTSAQKNPTAFYLCASSTLGNQPQHFGDGTRLSIL.

The chain links TRBV6-5 to TRBJ2-6; D unresolved. Between the trimmed V and J ends, which lost 7 bases and 0 bases, there was a span of 10 bases. The CDR3 has 15 amino acids. Germline CDR1 reads MNHEY; CDR2 reads SVGAGI. Here the CDR3 reads CASTIQYSGANVLTF. CDR3 sequence (DNA): TGTGCCAGCACTATACAGTACTCTGGGGCCAACGTCCTGACTTTC.

As concerns this clone: At the DNA level, this CDR3 is encoded by other sequences in the same sample as well. V gene TRBV27 combines with J gene TRBJ1-6; no firm D call. CDR1 is MNHEY, CDR2 SMNVEV, per germline (reference sequence). The V and J ends lost 6 bases and 7 bases respectively, with 7 bases between them. This CDR3 spans 12 amino acids. The CDR3 sequence: CASSPRNSPLHF. CDR3 sequence (DNA): TGTGCCAGCAGCCCTCGGAATTCACCCCTCCACTTT.